The rows below give T cell receptor beta chains drawn from one sample of a study of long-term antiretroviral therapy in people with HIV. TCRdb keeps only in-frame clones here, not all; method: immunoSEQ multiplex PCR. The sample holds about 36,000 clones, approximately 80% seen once. Sequencing used unsorted PBMCs, obtained 3.4 years after starting antiretroviral therapy. The receptors here all came from a man aged 25-45 years with HIV. CDR3s include the opening cysteine and the closing phenylalanine or tryptophan. The order of the fields is D gene, V gene, clone size, J gene, CDR3 protein, CDR3 DNA. A D gene is named only where the DNA matches it firmly. Some rows have no size entry. The others give once, few or many, or a class for an expanded clone.

.	TRBV7-2	.	TRBJ2-7	CASSFQGTTYEQYF	TGTGCCAGCAGCTTTCAGGGGACCACCTACGAGCAGTACTTC
.	TRBV5-8	.	TRBJ2-1	CASSLSTLGPYNEQFF	TGTGCCAGCAGCTTGTCGACCCTCGGCCCCTACAATGAGCAGTTCTTC
.	TRBV7-6	few	TRBJ1-2	CASSFPLGEGDYGYTF	TGTGCCAGCAGCTTTCCCCTAGGAGAGGGGGACTATGGCTACACCTTC
.	TRBV4-3	.	TRBJ2-7	CASSQDLVTLEQYF	TGCGCCAGCAGCCAAGATTTGGTGACCCTCGAGCAGTACTTC
TRBD2	TRBV27	.	TRBJ2-5	CASSLGLAGVETQYF	TGTGCCAGCAGCCTCGGACTAGCGGGAGTTGAGACCCAGTACTTC
TRBD1	TRBV10-3	few	TRBJ1-3	CAIRTGHSGNTIYF	TGTGCCATCAGGACAGGGCACTCTGGAAACACCATATATTTT
.	TRBV11-2	once	TRBJ2-6	CASSLNVYLSGANVLTF	TGTGCCAGCAGCTTAAATGTCTACCTCTCTGGGGCCAACGTCCTGACTTTC
.	TRBV5-1	.	TRBJ2-3	CASSFFLGDTDTQYF	TGCGCCAGCAGCTTTTTTCTAGGAGACACAGATACGCAGTATTTT
.	TRBV5-8	.	TRBJ2-1	CASSAHPWGADNEQFF	TGTGCCAGCAGCGCACATCCATGGGGGGCGGACAATGAGCAGTTCTTC
.	TRBV28	.	TRBJ2-1	CASSFLGSVGYNEQFF	TGTGCCAGCAGTTTCCTCGGGAGTGTAGGCTACAATGAGCAGTTCTTC
.	TRBV13	once	TRBJ1-1	CASSLEELGTEAFF	TGTGCCAGCAGCTTAGAAGAGCTTGGCACTGAAGCTTTCTTT
.	TRBV5-6	.	TRBJ1-1	CASSYTGSLGTEAFF	TGTGCCAGCAGCTACACCGGGTCTTTGGGGACTGAAGCTTTCTTT
.	TRBV4-1	.	TRBJ1-3	CASSDDRHGHSGNTIYF	TGCGCCAGCAGCGACGACAGGCACGGCCACTCTGGAAACACCATATATTTT
TRBD1	TRBV5-5	.	TRBJ2-7	CASSLGQGEAYEQYF	TGTGCCAGCAGCTTGGGACAGGGGGAGGCCTACGAGCAGTACTTC
.	TRBV30	.	TRBJ1-3	CAWSVRGNVAGNTIYF	TGTGCCTGGAGTGTTCGAGGGAATGTGGCTGGAAACACCATATATTTT
TRBD1	TRBV7-8	.	TRBJ2-4	CASSETGLKNIQYF	TGTGCCAGCAGCGAGACAGGGCTCAAAAACATTCAGTACTTC
.	TRBV21-1	.	TRBJ2-5	CASSKGGGPEYF	TGTGCCAGCAGCAAAGGAGGGGGGCCGGAGTACTTC
.	TRBV14	few	TRBJ2-2	CASSRRLGVGTGELFF	TGTGCCAGCAGCCGCCGTCTCGGGGTAGGCACCGGGGAGCTGTTTTTT
TRBD1	TRBV11-2	.	TRBJ2-1	CASSSARDSYNEQFF	TGTGCCAGCAGCTCAGCCCGGGACAGTTACAATGAGCAGTTCTTC
TRBD1	TRBV28	.	TRBJ1-2	CASRRTGERYGYTF	TGTGCCAGCCGCCGGACAGGGGAACGCTATGGCTACACCTTC
TRBD2	TRBV7-2	.	TRBJ2-1	CASSLGLAGFQSNEQFF	TGTGCCAGCAGCCTGGGACTAGCGGGATTTCAGAGCAATGAGCAGTTCTTC
TRBD2	TRBV7-6	.	TRBJ2-2	CASSEIPGLANSNTGELFF	TGTGCCAGCAGCGAAATACCGGGACTAGCGAATTCGAACACCGGGGAGCTGTTTTTT
.	TRBV5-5	few	TRBJ1-5	CASSFRQGGNQPQHF	TGTGCCAGCAGCTTCCGCCAGGGCGGTAATCAGCCCCAGCATTTT
TRBD2	TRBV23-1	.	TRBJ2-2	CASSHSGLAPGGELFF	TGCGCCAGCAGTCACTCGGGACTAGCCCCTGGGGGGGAGCTGTTTTTT
.	TRBV19	.	TRBJ1-5	CASRSRLGDQPQHF	TGTGCCAGTAGGTCACGACTCGGGGATCAGCCCCAGCATTTT
.	TRBV10-3	.	TRBJ2-3	CAIRHDDLDTAQYF	TGTGCCATCAGGCACGACGATTTGGATACTGCGCAGTATTTT
.	TRBV5-8	.	TRBJ2-3	CASSLARYRTDTQYF	TGTGCCAGCAGCTTGGCTCGGTATCGCACAGATACGCAGTATTTT
.	TRBV28	.	TRBJ2-1	CASSLAPSSEQFF	TGTGCCAGCAGTTTGGCGCCATCAAGCGAGCAGTTCTTC
.	TRBV18	.	TRBJ2-2	CASSQQGNTGELFF	TGTGCCAGCTCACAGCAGGGGAACACCGGGGAGCTGTTTTTT